This T cell receptor beta chain was recovered during a study of cytomegalovirus exposure and HLA in healthy donors. CDR3 size: 18 residues. From germline, CDR1 is LGHNA and CDR2 YSLEER. Deletions cut 0 bases from V and 2 bases from J, with 14 bases between. This clone was picked up a small number of times. The antigen remains undetermined. Primers: 60 Vbeta forward and 13 Jbeta reverse. The data were produced by immunoSEQ multiplex PCR, yet TCRdb's version contains in-frame clones alone and is incomplete. The data show some 100,000 clones, nearly 70% seen once. Points from the study as a whole: Trimming of TCR beta V- and J-genes showed a link, identified in a later analysis, to a missense DCLRE1C variant. Indistinguishability led to the exclusion of some V segments, TRBV6-2 and TRBV6-3 included.

Sequencing was done on a sample of PBMCs. The chain couples TRBV4-3 to TRBJ2-6; D may be TRBD1 (6 bases). This sequence was found in a woman in her 70s in good health and CMV-seropositive. The CDR3 region has the DNA TGCGCCAGCAGCCAAGAATGGGGGCTACTTACTGGGGCCAACGTCCTGACTTTC. It codes for CASSQEWGLLTGANVLTF.